One sample yielded the 17 T cell receptor beta chains listed below, sequenced in a study of control samples from healthy donors and cancer patients. Using immunoSEQ multiplex PCR, the repertoire was profiled, and TCRdb retains in-frame clones only, with some absent. The sample has about 180,000 clones, roughly 92% seen once. The sequencing input was blood. Receptor source: a man aged 25 to 40 in good health.

This clone was observed a single time. This chain links TRBV6-2 or TRBV6-3 with TRBJ2-1; 13 nucleotides match TRBD2. Germline V gives CDR1 MNHEY, CDR2 SVGEGT. The CDR3 is 18 residues long. With V trimmed by 5 bases and J by 0 bases, 7 bases remained unmatched. The CDR3 loop reads CASSLRRTSGGSYNEQFF. The CDR3 DNA reads as TGTGCCAGCAGTCTACGGCGGACTAGCGGGGGCTCCTACAATGAGCAGTTCTTC.

The rearrangement links TRBV27 to TRBJ2-1; 7 bases are shared with TRBD1. Trimming took 2 bases from V and 2 from J; bases not matched to a gene: 3. This CDR3 is built from 15 residues. Germline CDR1 reads MNHEY; CDR2 reads SMNVEV (reference sequence). CDR3 loop: CASSLARGPYNEQFF. CDR3 nucleotide sequence: TGTGCCAGCAGTTTAGCGAGGGGGCCCTACAATGAGCAGTTCTTC.

The chain links TRBV6-5 to TRBJ1-2; D is uncertain. The ends were cut back, 5 bases at V and 4 bases at J, with 11 bases in the middle. CDR1 MNHEY and CDR2 SVGAGI come from the germline V gene. The CDR3 totals 13 residues. The CDR3 loop is CASSPSLGYGYTF. The CDR3 nucleotides read TGTGCCAGCAGTCCTTCTCTGGGCTATGGCTACACCTTC.

The chain is built from TRBV7-3 and TRBJ2-1; 10 bases map to TRBD2. The CDR3 length is 17 residues. J lost 6 bases, V lost 4 bases, and 12 bases had no gene match. CDR1 is SGHTA, CDR2 FQGTGA, per germline. CDR3 DNA: TGTGCCAGCAGCTCCATACCTAGCGGGAGAATGCTCAATGAGCAGTTCTTC. It translates to CASSSIPSGRMLNEQFF.

DNA for the CDR3: TGCGCCAGCAGCTCGGGACAGGAAAACACAGATACGCAGTATTTT. Encoded protein: CASSSGQENTDTQYF. This chain uses TRBV5-1 with TRBJ2-3; 8 bases are shared with TRBD1. V trimming: 3 bases; J trimming: 2 bases; junction bases outside the gene matches: 5. This CDR3 comprises 15 residues. Germline V CDR1 and CDR2: SGHRS, YFSETQ.

The chain joins TRBV19 to TRBJ2-2; D could derive from TRBD1 or TRBD2 (5 bases each). V lost 5 bases and J lost 4, with 14 bases in between. The CDR3 spans 15 residues. Germline V gives CDR1 LNHDA, CDR2 SQIVND (reference sequence). CDR3 in amino acids: CASSPMGEFTGELFF. The CDR3 coding sequence is TGTGCCAGTAGTCCCATGGGGGAGTTCACCGGGGAGCTGTTTTTT. Full variable domain (outside the CDR3, taken from reference TRBV19 and TRBJ2-2): DGGITQSPKYLFRKEGQNVTLSCEQNLNHDAMYWYRQDPGQGLRLIYYSQIVNDFQKGDIAEGYSVSREKKESFPLTVTSAQKNPTAFYLCASSPMGEFTGELFFGEGSRLTVL.

The chain has TRBV5-4 and TRBJ1-2, with 7 positions matching TRBD1. Unmatched junction bases numbered 11, after V lost 4 bases and J lost 8 bases. Germline V gene data show CDR1 as SGHNT and CDR2 as YYREEE (reference sequence). The CDR3 consists of 14 residues. The CDR3 nucleotides are TGTGCCAGCAGCCTCCGGGAGGGGGCTGAAGGCTACACCTTC. Translation gives CASSLREGAEGYTF.

V gene TRBV29-1 combines with J gene TRBJ1-1; the match to TRBD1 covers 8 bases. J gave up 4 bases and V 7 bases, and 5 bases lay outside the gene matches. There are 12 residues in the CDR3. Per germline, CDR1 SQVTM and CDR2 ANQGSEA. Written as DNA, the CDR3 is TGCAGCGCGACGGACAGGGCCACTGAAGCTTTCTTT. Translating gives CSATDRATEAFF. Complete variable domain (other parts from reference TRBV29-1 and TRBJ1-1): SAVISQKPSRDICQRGTSLTIQCQVDSQVTMMFWYRQQPGQSLTLIATANQGSEATYESGFVIDKFPISRPNLTFSTLTVSNMSPEDSSIYLCSATDRATEAFFGQGTRLTVV.

J is TRBJ2-1 and V is TRBV11-2; TRBD1 is a possible D gene (6 bases). The V and J ends lost 3 bases and 0 bases respectively, with 12 bases between them. This CDR3 is 16 amino acids long. Germline CDR1 is SGHAT and CDR2 is FQNNGV. CDR3 DNA: TGTGCCAGCAGCTTTCGGGCGGACAGCTCCTACAATGAGCAGTTCTTC. The encoded protein is CASSFRADSSYNEQFF.

The chain recombines TRBV10-1 with TRBJ2-5; 10 bases are shared with TRBD2. The germline CDR1 and CDR2 sequences are WNHNN and SYGVQD (reference sequence). V shed 6 bases and J 4 bases; nucleotides not matched to a gene: 5. The CDR3 is 14 residues long. The CDR3 here is CASSPSGSGETQYF. The CDR3 DNA follows: TGCGCCAGCAGCCCTAGCGGGAGCGGAGAGACCCAGTACTTC.

The chain recombines TRBV27 with TRBJ2-3; a possible D gene is TRBD2 (6 bases). This CDR3 contains 16 residues. The V and J ends lost 5 bases and 1 base respectively, with 16 bases between them. The germline V gene encodes CDR1 MNHEY and CDR2 SMNVEV (reference sequence). The CDR3 coding sequence is TGTGCCAGCAGTCCAAGGCCAGCTAGCGGCACAGATACGCAGTATTTT. It codes for CASSPRPASGTDTQYF.

The chain employs TRBV5-6 and TRBJ1-2; tentative D call: TRBD1 (6 bases). In germline, CDR1 is SGHDT, CDR2 YYEEEE. Trimming pared 1 base from V and 6 bases from J, leaving 10 bases between. This CDR3 has 13 residues. CDR3 in DNA: TGTGCCAGCAGCTTGCGGGGGGCGCATGGCTACACCTTC. It codes for CASSLRGAHGYTF.

The V and J genes are TRBV7-2 and TRBJ2-3; 15 bases agree with TRBD2. V lost 5 bases, J lost 0 bases, and 6 bases stayed unmatched. There are 18 residues in the CDR3. Germline values: CDR1 SGHTA, CDR2 FQGNSA. CDR3 protein: CASSEGTSGRPSTDTQYF. CDR3 coding DNA: TGTGCCAGCAGCGAAGGGACTAGCGGGAGGCCTAGCACAGATACGCAGTATTTT.

The V call is TRBV7-2, the J call TRBJ2-3; tentatively, D is TRBD2 (5 bases). Trimming shortened V by 5 bases and J by 7 bases, and 7 bases separated the two germline ends. The CDR3 covers 11 residues. The germline gives CDR1 SGHTA, CDR2 FQGNSA. CDR3 DNA: TGTGCCAGCAGCAGGACTTATACGCAGTATTTT. It yields the protein CASSRTYTQYF.

The rearrangement uses TRBV21-1 and TRBJ1-5; the D call TRBD1 from the table was never checked on the DNA. TRBV21-1 is assigned pseudogene status. The CDR3 covers 20 residues. CDR3 in amino acids: CASSKPRDRGRCSSNQPQHF. The CDR3 DNA sequence: TGTGCCAGCAGCAAACCAAGGGACAGGGGGCGGTGCAGTAGCAATCAGCCCCAGCATTTT.

The chain carries TRBV27 and TRBJ2-3, with 8 bases identical to TRBD2. Germline assignment: CDR1 MNHEY and CDR2 SMNVEV (reference sequence). CDR3 length: 15 amino acids. V shed 8 bases, J shed 2 bases, and the junction held 9 bases outside the gene matches. Here the CDR3 DNA reads TGTGCCAGCCGGATGGCTAGCGGGCTCACAGATACGCAGTATTTT. Protein: CASRMASGLTDTQYF.

The DNA of the CDR3 is TGTGCCAGCAGACCAACCGGGACTAGTCCCTACAATGAGCAGTTCTTC. Protein product: CASRPTGTSPYNEQFF. This chain uses TRBV9 with TRBJ2-1; 8 positions agree with TRBD2. The germline V gene has CDR1 SGDLS and CDR2 YYNGEE. This CDR3 has 16 amino acids. After removal of 5 bases from V and 2 bases from J, the junction contained 9 bases not matched to a gene.